The source of this TCR beta chain is a study of T cells after yellow fever vaccination. Study-wide context: SMART-Seq v4 Ultra Low Input prepared the low-cell-number fractions.

This clonotype was seen ten or more times. V gave up 4 bases and J gave up 1 base, with 13 bases separating them. The CDR3 extends over 15 amino acids. The germline gives CDR1 ENHRY, CDR2 SYGVKD. Study-level results: Reappearance after the booster was observed for most primary-vaccination clones (about 96% CD4, approximately 90% CD8). The appearance of a small share of clonotypes in both CD4 and CD8 compartments was observed.

The TCR cDNA carried a universal primer site and UMIs from 5'RACE template switching. TCRdb redid the calling of the 5' RACE reads with MiXCR, one entry per CDR3 protein. The sample lists 12,000 or so distinct CDR3 sequences, 4.5% to 6% occurring once. The rearrangement uses TRBV10-3 and TRBJ2-5; TRBD2 is a possible D gene (6 bases). The receptor's source is a man aged 25-45 years who received the YFV17D yellow fever vaccine. Source: PBMCs, either bulk or a sorted T-cell subset (CD4+, CD8+, memory, or dextramer-sorted; not recorded which), taken 45 days after the yellow fever booster vaccination. The chain's CDR3 is CAISGGSSAQETQYF. Here the CDR3 DNA reads TGTGCCATCAGTGGGGGTTCTAGCGCCCAAGAGACCCAGTACTTC.